This T cell receptor (beta chain) was captured in a study of Ad26.COV2.S vaccination and SARS-CoV-2 variants. About the study: Into the muscle, Ad26.COV2.S was dosed once or twice, 56 days apart. Whole-study findings and limits: The study found similar non-spike TCR breadth in vaccine and placebo recipients.

Germline loops: CDR1 MDHEN, CDR2 SYDVKM. V was clipped by 2 bases and J by 3 bases, with 6 bases between them. This CDR3 contains 13 residues. Data came from immunoSEQ multiplex PCR; TCRdb stores just in-frame clones and leaves some out. Here the sample spans about 350,000 clones, less than 90% being singletons. Concerning this clone itself: Its antigen is undetermined.

Treatment here: around 19 received Ad26.COV2.S at low or high dose, single or two shots; a few received placebo; per-sample allocation not given. Sampling was done on day 63 after the first vaccine or placebo injection. In Boston, the donor was an adult between 18-55 years of age. It was Wuhan-strain SARS-CoV-2 spike that the Ad26 vaccine vector expressed. The sequenced sample was peripheral blood, obtained in a trial of Ad26.COV2.S vaccine versus placebo. The chain uses TRBV28 and TRBJ2-3; D is undetermined. This sequence originates from a person aged 18-65 years who received the Ad26.COV2.S COVID-19 vaccine or a placebo. Here the CDR3 reads CASSLQQTDTQYF. The CDR3 nucleotides are TGTGCCAGCAGTTTACAGCAGACAGATACGCAGTATTTT.